The subject of this entry is one T cell receptor beta chain. Its antigen is unidentified. A read error may produce the germline difference seen at one junction end. This record comes from a study of blood T cells in healthy people across ages. With a J-beta primer mix and a sample-barcoded 5' primer, a second PCR ran roughly 6 to 12 cycles. Unique molecular identifiers of 12 random nucleotides labeled each cDNA. TCRdb itself ran the 5' RACE reads through MiXCR, one entry per CDR3 protein. The profile covers hundreds of thousands of distinct CDR3 sequences, with 40% to 65% appearing a single time and 41% taken by the ten largest. Study-wide results and limits: Among long-lived donors, naive CD4+ cells were more numerous and diversity higher than in aged donors.

There were healthy Caucasian individuals from Russia, aged roughly 6 to 90, serving as donors. The source material was blood. This TCR came from a man older than 75 in good health.

CDR3 sequence (DNA): TGCGGTGCTAGAGTACTCTCTGGGGCCAACGTCCTGACTTTC. Translation gives CGARVLSGANVLTF. V and J are TRBV20-1 and TRBJ2-6; no firm D call. The CDR3 has 14 residues. Per germline, CDR1 DFQATT and CDR2 SNEGSKA (reference sequence).